This is a list of T cell receptor beta chains from one sample in a study of T-cell memory formation after mild COVID-19. TCRdb reanalysed the 5' RACE reads using MiXCR and keeps one entry per CDR3 protein. The sample includes around 470,000 distinct CDR3 sequences, approximately 20% of them seen just once. Sequencing was carried out using PBMCs or a T cell subset sorted from them (not recorded which). The source of these receptors is an adult woman who had mild COVID-19 (a few samples of this study predate the infection). Cell type and time point are not known. CDR3s include the opening cysteine and the closing phenylalanine or tryptophan. D genes are given only for firm matches.

cdr3_length: 14; v_call: TRBV6-1; j_call: TRBJ2-7; d_call: TRBD1; cdr3_aa: CASSFWDRVYEQYF
cdr3_length: 11; v_call: TRBV6-2/TRBV6-3; j_call: TRBJ1-1; d_call: .; cdr3_aa: CASASGFGAFF
cdr3_length: 15; v_call: TRBV6-5; j_call: TRBJ1-1; d_call: TRBD1; cdr3_aa: CASRAGQGWETEAFF
cdr3_length: 19; v_call: TRBV18; j_call: TRBJ2-7; d_call: TRBD1; cdr3_aa: CASSPPNKGTGGRTYEQYF
cdr3_length: 16; v_call: TRBV13; j_call: TRBJ2-3; d_call: TRBD2; cdr3_aa: CASSYPRLASTDTQYF
cdr3_length: 13; v_call: TRBV6-1; j_call: TRBJ1-1; d_call: TRBD1; cdr3_aa: CASNHQGGTEAFF
cdr3_length: 14; v_call: TRBV5-6; j_call: TRBJ1-6; d_call: .; cdr3_aa: CASRAGAYNSPLHF
cdr3_length: 17; v_call: TRBV20-1; j_call: TRBJ1-4; d_call: TRBD1; cdr3_aa: CSARVWTGGRLEEKLFF
cdr3_length: 13; v_call: TRBV6-1; j_call: TRBJ2-7; d_call: .; cdr3_aa: CASSDRVRDEQYF
cdr3_length: 13; v_call: TRBV29-1; j_call: TRBJ1-1; d_call: TRBD1; cdr3_aa: CSVRTGWGTEAFF